The T cell receptor (beta chain) described here comes from a study of T cell clonality in common variable immunodeficiency. The study's findings and limits: CVID patient heterogeneity limited repertoire-clinical complication correlations. Fewer deletions and N-nucleotide insertions were reportedly seen in common variable immunodeficiency TCR beta sequences.

CVID subjects were 15 female and approximately 30 male, aged about 8 to 65. Blood came from CVID subjects not ill and not taking immunomodulatory or immunosuppressive medication. CDR3 size: 17 residues. The germline gives CDR1 GTSNPN, CDR2 SVGIG (reference sequence). The J segment lost 6 bases and the V segment lost 1 base, leaving 14 bases of the junction unmatched. The repertoire was sequenced with immunoSEQ multiplex PCR; TCRdb's copy has only in-frame clones and lacks some. The sample lists some 34,000 clones, none appearing once, the ten largest making up roughly 6.7%. In this sample, this clone turned up many times. The antigen remains unidentified. The read terminates 3 residues ahead of where the CDR3 ends, so the germline J gene completes it.

V and J are TRBV30 and TRBJ1-5; 8 nucleotides line up with TRBD1. The sequenced sample consisted of peripheral blood mononuclear cells. The sequence derives from a human donor with common variable immunodeficiency. The CDR3 bases that were read are TGTGCCTGGAGTGGGGGTCCCGACAGGGGAAAGAGTCAGCCC. It encodes CAWSGGPDRGKSQP. The CDR3 in its entirety is CAWSGGPDRGKSQPQHF.